The text below deals with one TCR beta chain. A library of TCRbeta sequences, prepared with unique molecular identifiers, was generated. TCRdb called the PCR reads again in MiXCR, with one record for every CDR3 protein. The sample contains about 540,000 distinct CDR3 sequences, about 17% of which appear only once. The CDR3 extends over 15 amino acids. The germline V gene encodes CDR1 DFQATT and CDR2 SNEGSKA (reference sequence). The germline V and J ends were trimmed by 0 bases and 3 bases, with 15 bases remaining between them. This sample stems from a study of T-cell reconstitution after alpha-beta-depleted transplantation in children.

This receptor was obtained from a human donor who donated a stem cell graft to a child with acute lymphoblastic leukemia. The rearrangement joins TRBV20-1 to TRBJ2-7; D may be TRBD1 (5 bases). The sequences come from PBMCs from the stem cell graft donor, collected from the stem cell graft. The CDR3 reads CSARDAQGHYYEQYF. The CDR3 bases are TGCAGTGCTAGAGATGCCCAGGGCCATTACTACGAGCAGTACTTC.